This entry lists 17 T cell receptor beta chains sequenced from one sample in a study of blood T cell repertoires in COVID-19. Sequencing used immunoSEQ multiplex PCR; TCRdb keeps in-frame clones, though not all of them. The repertoire includes under 350,000 clones, almost 85% of them detected once, and just over 7% sits in the top ten. The sample consisted of peripheral blood. The receptors derive from a human donor in a cohort sampled during active COVID-19.

The gene calls are TRBV6-5 and TRBJ1-2; 8 bases agree with TRBD1. V was clipped by 0 bases and J by 4 bases; unmatched bases: 4. The CDR3 sequence is 15 residues long. Germline V CDR1 and CDR2: MNHEY, SVGAGI. CDR3 nucleotides: TGTGCCAGCAGTTACTCGTGGACAGGGTCCTATGGCTACACCTTC. It translates to CASSYSWTGSYGYTF.

Regarding this clone: Other DNA sequences in this sample translate to the same CDR3. The chain uses TRBV19 and TRBJ2-7, with 9 bases that match TRBD1. The V segment lost 1 base and the J segment 2 bases; nucleotides outside the gene matches: 0. Germline V gives CDR1 LNHDA, CDR2 SQIVND (reference sequence). The CDR3 runs 14 residues. CDR3 sequence: CASSIGTGAYEQYF. The CDR3 DNA reads TGTGCCAGTAGTATAGGGACAGGGGCCTACGAGCAGTACTTC.

The J gene is TRBJ2-7, the V gene TRBV5-6; TRBD1 might be the D (6 bases). The V and J ends lost 2 bases and 0 bases respectively, with 15 bases between them. The CDR3 is 16 residues long. Germline-derived CDR1 and CDR2 are SGHDT and YYEEEE. The CDR3 spells CASSLGQGRSSYEQYF. DNA of the CDR3: TGTGCCAGCAGCTTAGGGCAGGGGCGGAGCTCCTACGAGCAGTACTTC.

A few counts support this clone. The chain carries TRBV18 and TRBJ2-2; D remains ambiguous. The CDR3 covers 16 residues. CDR1 and CDR2 from the germline V gene are KGHSH and LQKENI. V lost 3 bases to trimming and J lost 3 bases, with 14 bases between them. The CDR3 DNA follows: TGTGCCAGCTCACCGAGAGGCTTTATGGACACCGGGGAGCTGTTTTTT. It encodes CASSPRGFMDTGELFF.

This chain connects TRBV3-1 (or the pseudogene TRBV3-2) to TRBJ2-1; weak D call: TRBD2 (5 bases). The V end was cut by 6 bases, the J end by 5 bases, with 17 bases between. The CDR3 length is 15 residues. Per germline, CDR1 LGHDT and CDR2 YNNKEL (reference sequence). CDR3 amino acids: CASRRTEGLDNEQFF. CDR3 nucleotide sequence: TGTGCCAGCAGACGAACAGAAGGACTGGACAATGAGCAGTTCTTC.

The rearrangement joins TRBV27 to TRBJ2-3; maybe TRBD1 (6 bases). CDR3 length equals 16 residues. Trimming left V 1 base short and J 1 base short, with 12 bases between. The germline gives CDR1 MNHEY, CDR2 SMNVEV (reference sequence). CDR3 coding DNA: TGTGCCAGCAGTTTATTGCACAGGGATGGCACAGATACGCAGTATTTT. Translating it yields CASSLLHRDGTDTQYF.

The genes are TRBV6-5 and TRBJ2-2; D is possibly TRBD1 (5 bases). The CDR3 is 14 residues long. The germline CDR1 and CDR2 sequences are MNHEY and SVGAGI. Trimming removed 11 bases from V and 7 bases from J, with 20 bases in between. CDR3 residues: CAASVQGGNGELFF. CDR3 DNA sequence: TGTGCCGCATCCGTCCAGGGCGGTAACGGGGAGCTGTTTTTT.

The chain links TRBV9 to TRBJ1-2; 10 bases agree with TRBD1. Germline loops: CDR1 SGDLS, CDR2 YYNGEE. This CDR3 has 17 residues. V shed 4 bases and J 5 bases; nucleotides not matched to a gene: 14. The CDR3 here is CASSRGQGERYVYGYTF. Here the CDR3 DNA reads TGTGCCAGCAGCCGAGGACAGGGGGAGAGGTACGTTTATGGCTACACCTTC.

This chain connects TRBV7-2 to TRBJ2-1, with 8 bases matching TRBD2. The length of the CDR3 is 15 residues. Unmatched junction bases numbered 2, after V lost 3 bases and J lost 1 base. Germline lookup yields CDR1 SGHTA and CDR2 FQGNSA. In DNA form, the CDR3 reads TGTGCCAGCAGCTTTAGCGGGGTATCCTACAATGAGCAGTTCTTC. Protein product: CASSFSGVSYNEQFF.

This chain's CDR3 is CASSAPKGTSGRQETQYF. CDR3 DNA sequence: TGTGCCAGCAGCGCTCCTAAGGGGACTAGCGGGAGGCAAGAGACCCAGTACTTC. The chain uses TRBV9 and TRBJ2-5; 15 bases match TRBD2. CDR3 length: 18 amino acids. J gave up 2 bases and V 3 bases, and 8 bases lay outside the gene matches. Germline values: CDR1 SGDLS, CDR2 YYNGEE. The whole variable domain, filled in from reference TRBV9 and TRBJ2-5, reads DSGVTQTPKHLITATGQRVTLRCSPRSGDLSVYWYQQSLDQGLQFLIQYYNGEERAKGNILERFSAQQFPDLHSELNLSSLELGDSALYFCASSAPKGTSGRQETQYFGPGTRLLVL.

The chain has TRBV7-8 and TRBJ1-3; a weak D match, TRBD1 (5 bases). The germline gives CDR1 SGHVS, CDR2 FQNEAQ. This CDR3 is built from 13 residues. The ends were cut back, 1 base at V and 7 bases at J, with 8 bases in the middle. DNA of the CDR3: TGTGCCAGCAGCTTAGGGGAGGGGAACACCATATATTTT. The encoded protein is CASSLGEGNTIYF.

V usage is TRBV7-9 and J usage is TRBJ2-2, with no clear D. The CDR3 has 14 residues. V was clipped by 0 bases and J by 4 bases, with 6 bases between them. In germline, CDR1 is SEHNR, CDR2 FQNEAQ (reference sequence). CDR3 amino acids: CASSLATATGELFF. CDR3 in DNA: TGTGCCAGCAGCTTAGCAACAGCCACCGGGGAGCTGTTTTTT.

The chain combines TRBV6-5 with TRBJ2-3; TRBD2 is a possible D gene (5 bases). Trimming stripped 2 bases from V and 1 base from J, with 10 bases between. The CDR3 totals 15 residues. Germline assignment: CDR1 MNHEY and CDR2 SVGAGI. The CDR3 sequence: CASSYRDGGTDTQYF. The CDR3 DNA reads as TGTGCCAGCAGTTACCGAGACGGGGGCACAGATACGCAGTATTTT.

This chain links TRBV5-1 with TRBJ2-7, with a weak D call TRBD1 (7 bases). In germline, CDR1 is SGHRS, CDR2 YFSETQ. The CDR3 covers 14 residues. The V gene lost 5 bases and the J gene lost 7 bases, with 19 bases spanning the gap. The CDR3 loop is CASRTGSEAGEQYF. For the CDR3, the DNA is TGCGCCAGCAGGACAGGGAGTGAGGCGGGGGAGCAGTACTTC. The full variable domain, completed using reference TRBV5-1 and TRBJ2-7, is KAGVTQTPRYLIKTRGQQVTLSCSPISGHRSVSWYQQTPGQGLQFLFEYFSETQRNKGNFPGRFSGRQFSNSRSEMNVSTLELGDSALYLCASRTGSEAGEQYFGPGTRLTVT.

The rearrangement uses TRBV6-5 and TRBJ2-7; 8 bases fit TRBD1. Germline V gene data show CDR1 as MNHEY and CDR2 as SVGAGI. V shed 2 bases and J 1 base; nucleotides not matched to a gene: 4. The CDR3 extends over 15 amino acids. This CDR3 reads CASSYLGTGSYEQYF. In nucleotides, the CDR3 is TGTGCCAGCAGTTACCTCGGGACAGGTTCCTACGAGCAGTACTTC.

The table lists this clone with a few counts. CDR3 DNA sequence: TGTGCCACCTCCGGACAGCGCAATTCACCCCTCCACTTT. Its translation: CATSGQRNSPLHF. The J gene is TRBJ1-6, the V gene TRBV15; D is perhaps TRBD1 (6 bases). Trimming took 8 bases from V and 7 from J, leaving 12 bases between them. The CDR3 spans 13 residues. Germline CDR1 is LNHNV and CDR2 is YYDKDF (reference sequence).

This sequence joins TRBV9 and TRBJ2-3; TRBD1 matches 8 bases. There are 15 residues in the CDR3. CDR1 SGDLS and CDR2 YYNGEE come from the germline V gene. The trim removed 6 bases at V and 2 bases at J, leaving 8 bases unmatched. CDR3: CASTPTQGATDTQYF. The CDR3 bases are TGTGCCAGCACCCCAACCCAGGGGGCCACAGATACGCAGTATTTT.